This TCR beta chain emerged from a study of T cells in Graves' hyperthyroidism and ophthalmopathy. V lost 3 bases, J lost 0 bases, and 9 bases lay in between. The CDR3 contains 15 residues. Germline V gene lookup returns CDR1 MNHNS and CDR2 SASEGT. Using RNA transcripts as the source, TCR beta CDR3 regions were amplified. The HTBI primer set drove a first-round RT-PCR of the TCR CDR3. TCRdb reanalysed the multiplex PCR reads using MiXCR and keeps one entry per CDR3 protein. The table includes about 590,000 distinct CDR3 sequences, 11% to 15% detected once. In its sample, this clonotype was seen many times.

Sequencing was carried out using blood. The gene calls are TRBV6-1 and TRBJ1-5, with D unresolved. The origin of this receptor is a young woman with Graves' ophthalmopathy. The CDR3 coding sequence is TGTGCCAGCAGTGACGGGCTTTATAGCAATCAGCCCCAGCATTTT. Translation: CASSDGLYSNQPQHF.